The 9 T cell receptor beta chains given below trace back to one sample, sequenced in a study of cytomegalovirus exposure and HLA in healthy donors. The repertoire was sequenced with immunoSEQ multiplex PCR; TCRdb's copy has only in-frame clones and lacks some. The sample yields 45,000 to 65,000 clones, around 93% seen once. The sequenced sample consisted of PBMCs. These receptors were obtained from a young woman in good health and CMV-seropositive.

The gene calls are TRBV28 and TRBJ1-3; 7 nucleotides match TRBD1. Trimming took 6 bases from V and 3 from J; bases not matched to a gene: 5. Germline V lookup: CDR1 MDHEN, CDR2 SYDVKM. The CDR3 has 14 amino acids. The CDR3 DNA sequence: TGTGCCAGCAGGAGGGGGCAATTTGGAAACACCATATATTTT. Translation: CASRRGQFGNTIYF.

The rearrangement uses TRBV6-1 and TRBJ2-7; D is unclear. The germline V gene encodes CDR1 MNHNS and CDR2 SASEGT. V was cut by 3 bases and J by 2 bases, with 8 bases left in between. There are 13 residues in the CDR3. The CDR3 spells CASSETPTYEQYF. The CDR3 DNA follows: TGTGCCAGCAGTGAGACACCTACCTACGAGCAGTACTTC.

Written as DNA, the CDR3 is TGTGCCAGCGAAGGACTAGCGGCGGGGGATGAGCAGTTCTTC. Translated: CASEGLAAGDEQFF. V gene TRBV19 combines with J gene TRBJ2-1, with 10 bases fitting TRBD2. The CDR3 is made up of 14 amino acids. Unmatched junction bases numbered 10, after V lost 9 bases and J lost 8 bases. Germline assignment: CDR1 LNHDA and CDR2 SQIVND (reference sequence).

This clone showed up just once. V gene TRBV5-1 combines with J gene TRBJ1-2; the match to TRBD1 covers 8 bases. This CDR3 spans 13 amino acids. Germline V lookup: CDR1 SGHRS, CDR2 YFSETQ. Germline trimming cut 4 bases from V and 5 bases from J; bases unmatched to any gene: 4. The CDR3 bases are TGCGCCAGCAGCCAGACAGGGGAATATGGCTACACCTTC. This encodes CASSQTGEYGYTF.

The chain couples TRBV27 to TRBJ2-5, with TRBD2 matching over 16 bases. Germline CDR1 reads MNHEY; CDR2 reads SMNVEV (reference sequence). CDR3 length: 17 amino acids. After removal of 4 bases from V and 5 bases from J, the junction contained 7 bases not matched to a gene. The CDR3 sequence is CASSSGTSGGVWETQYF. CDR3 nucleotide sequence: TGTGCCAGCAGTTCCGGGACTAGCGGGGGGGTGTGGGAGACCCAGTACTTC.

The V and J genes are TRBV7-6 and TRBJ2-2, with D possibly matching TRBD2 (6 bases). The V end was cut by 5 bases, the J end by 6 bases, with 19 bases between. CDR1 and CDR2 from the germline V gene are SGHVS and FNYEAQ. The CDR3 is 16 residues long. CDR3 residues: CASSPLGGVASGELFF. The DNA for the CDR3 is TGTGCCAGCAGCCCCCTTGGAGGGGTAGCGTCCGGGGAGCTGTTTTTT.

The CDR3, as DNA: TGTGCCAGCACCGTCTACGAGTCCGGGACTAGCGGGTACAATGAGCAGTTCTTC. This sequence encodes CASTVYESGTSGYNEQFF. The chain carries TRBV28 and TRBJ2-1, with 12 bases lining up with TRBD2. V shed 7 bases, J shed 4 bases, and the junction held 14 bases outside the gene matches. The CDR3 totals 18 residues. CDR1 and CDR2 (germline): MDHEN, SYDVKM.

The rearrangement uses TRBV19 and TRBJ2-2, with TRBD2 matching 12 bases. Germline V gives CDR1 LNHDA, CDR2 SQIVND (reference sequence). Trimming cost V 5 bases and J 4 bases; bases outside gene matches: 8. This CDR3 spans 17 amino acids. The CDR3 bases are TGTGCCAGTAGTCCCCGGACTAGCGGGGTTTTCACCGGGGAGCTGTTTTTT. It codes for CASSPRTSGVFTGELFF.

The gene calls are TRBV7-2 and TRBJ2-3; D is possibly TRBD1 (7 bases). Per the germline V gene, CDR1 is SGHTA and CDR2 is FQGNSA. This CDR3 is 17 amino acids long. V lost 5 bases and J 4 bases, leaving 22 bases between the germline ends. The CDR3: CASSARDSHAGADTQYF. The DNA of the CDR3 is TGTGCCAGCAGCGCGCGGGACAGCCACGCCGGGGCAGATACGCAGTATTTT.